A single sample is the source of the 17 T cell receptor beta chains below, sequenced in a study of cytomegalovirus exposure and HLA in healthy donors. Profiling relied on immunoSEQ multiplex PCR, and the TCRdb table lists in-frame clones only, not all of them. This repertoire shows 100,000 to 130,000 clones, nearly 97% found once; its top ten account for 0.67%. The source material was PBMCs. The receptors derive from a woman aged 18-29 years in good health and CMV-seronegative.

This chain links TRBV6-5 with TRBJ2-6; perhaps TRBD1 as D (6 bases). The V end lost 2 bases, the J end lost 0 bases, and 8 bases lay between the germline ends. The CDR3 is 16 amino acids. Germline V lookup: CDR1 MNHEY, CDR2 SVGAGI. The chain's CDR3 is CASSYQGSSGANVLTF. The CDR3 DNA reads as TGTGCCAGCAGTTACCAGGGGAGCTCTGGGGCCAACGTCCTGACTTTC.

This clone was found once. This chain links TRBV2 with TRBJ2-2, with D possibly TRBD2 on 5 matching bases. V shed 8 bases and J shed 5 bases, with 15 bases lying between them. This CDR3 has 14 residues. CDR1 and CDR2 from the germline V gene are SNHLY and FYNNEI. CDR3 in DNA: TGTGCCAGCGGACGAAACGGGAAAACCGGGGAGCTGTTTTTT. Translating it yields CASGRNGKTGELFF. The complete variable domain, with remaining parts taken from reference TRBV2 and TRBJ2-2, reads EPEVTQTPSHQVTQMGQEVILRCVPISNHLYFYWYRQILGQKVEFLVSFYNNEISEKSEIFDDQFSVERPDGSNFTLKIRSTKLEDSAMYFCASGRNGKTGELFFGEGSRLTVL.

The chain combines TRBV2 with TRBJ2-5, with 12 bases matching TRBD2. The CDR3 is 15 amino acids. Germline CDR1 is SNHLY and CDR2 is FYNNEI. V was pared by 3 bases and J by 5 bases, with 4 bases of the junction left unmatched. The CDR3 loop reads CASSEWTSGTETQYF. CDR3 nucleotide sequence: TGTGCCAGCAGTGAGTGGACTAGCGGGACCGAGACCCAGTACTTC.

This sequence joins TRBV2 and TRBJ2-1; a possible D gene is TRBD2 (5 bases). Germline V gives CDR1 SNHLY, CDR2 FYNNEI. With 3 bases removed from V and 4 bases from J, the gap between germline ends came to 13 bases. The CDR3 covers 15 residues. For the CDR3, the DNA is TGTGCCAGCAGTGACGGGCTAGCCAAATACAATGAGCAGTTCTTC. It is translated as CASSDGLAKYNEQFF.

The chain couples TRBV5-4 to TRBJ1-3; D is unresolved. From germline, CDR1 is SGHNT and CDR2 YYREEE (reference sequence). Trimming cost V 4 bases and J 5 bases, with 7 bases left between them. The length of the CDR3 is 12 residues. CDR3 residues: CASSEDRNTIYF. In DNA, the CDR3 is TGTGCCAGCAGCGAAGACAGAAACACCATATATTTT. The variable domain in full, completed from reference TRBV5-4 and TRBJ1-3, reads ETGVTQSPTHLIKTRGQQVTLRCSSQSGHNTVSWYQQALGQGPQFIFQYYREEENGRGNFPPRFSGLQFPNYSSELNVNALELDDSALYLCASSEDRNTIYFGEGSWLTVV.

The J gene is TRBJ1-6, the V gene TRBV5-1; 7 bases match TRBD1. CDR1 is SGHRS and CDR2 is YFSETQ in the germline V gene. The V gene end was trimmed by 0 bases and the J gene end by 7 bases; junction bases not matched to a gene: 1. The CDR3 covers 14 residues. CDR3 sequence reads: CASSLGQGNSPLHF. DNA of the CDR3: TGCGCCAGCAGCTTGGGACAGGGCAATTCACCCCTCCACTTT.

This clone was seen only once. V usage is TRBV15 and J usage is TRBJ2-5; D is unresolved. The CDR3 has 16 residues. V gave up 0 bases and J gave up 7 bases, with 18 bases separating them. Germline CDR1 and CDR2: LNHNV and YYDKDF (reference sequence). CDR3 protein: CATSRDPPYQVVTQYF. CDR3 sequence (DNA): TGTGCCACCAGCAGAGATCCCCCCTATCAAGTCGTGACCCAGTACTTC.

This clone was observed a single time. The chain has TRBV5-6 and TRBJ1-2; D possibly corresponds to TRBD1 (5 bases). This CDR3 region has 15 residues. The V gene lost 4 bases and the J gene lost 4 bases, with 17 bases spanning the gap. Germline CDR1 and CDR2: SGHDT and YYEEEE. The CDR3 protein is CASSPPGIAGYGYTF. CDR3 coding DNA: TGTGCCAGCAGCCCCCCAGGGATTGCCGGCTATGGCTACACCTTC.

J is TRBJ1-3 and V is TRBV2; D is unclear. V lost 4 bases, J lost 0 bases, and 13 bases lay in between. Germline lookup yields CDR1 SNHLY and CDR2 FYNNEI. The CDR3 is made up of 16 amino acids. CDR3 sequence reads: CASSGRGSSSGNTIYF. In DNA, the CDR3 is TGTGCCAGCAGTGGTCGGGGATCTAGCTCTGGAAACACCATATATTTT.

This CDR3 reads CASSRQGILGTEAFF. The DNA for the CDR3 is TGCGCCAGCAGTCGACAGGGAATTTTGGGCACTGAAGCTTTCTTT. This chain joins TRBV23-1 and TRBJ1-1; 7 nucleotides match TRBD1. TRBV23-1 is an ORF, and what it does is uncertain. The CDR3 extends over 15 amino acids. Trimming at V came to 4 bases and at J to 4 bases, leaving 9 bases not matched to a gene.

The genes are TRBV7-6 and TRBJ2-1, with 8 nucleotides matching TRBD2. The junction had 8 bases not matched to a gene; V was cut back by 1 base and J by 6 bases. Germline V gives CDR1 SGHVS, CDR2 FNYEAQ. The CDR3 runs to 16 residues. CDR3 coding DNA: TGTGCCAGCAGCTTAGTTCCAGCGGGGGCGTCCAATGAGCAGTTCTTC. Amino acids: CASSLVPAGASNEQFF.

The CDR3 reads CASSFTGTSGGGTDTQYF. The DNA for the CDR3 is TGTGCCAGCAGTTTCACCGGGACTAGCGGGGGGGGCACAGATACGCAGTATTTT. The J gene is TRBJ2-3, the V gene TRBV7-3, with 16 bases fitting TRBD2. Germline V gives CDR1 SGHTA, CDR2 FQGTGA. V trimming: 6 bases; J trimming: 1 base; junction bases outside the gene matches: 7. CDR3 length equals 18 residues.

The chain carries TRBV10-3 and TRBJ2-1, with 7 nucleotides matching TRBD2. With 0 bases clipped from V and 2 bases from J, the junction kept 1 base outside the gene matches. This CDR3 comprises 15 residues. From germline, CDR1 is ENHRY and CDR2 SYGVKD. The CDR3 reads CAISESRGAYNEQFF. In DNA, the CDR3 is TGTGCCATCAGTGAGTCCCGGGGGGCCTACAATGAGCAGTTCTTC.

In nucleotides, the CDR3 is TGCGCCAGCAGCCAAGGTGGGGGGACGTACACCATATATTTT. As protein: CASSQGGGTYTIYF. V and J are TRBV4-3 and TRBJ1-3; possibly TRBD1 for D (5 bases). This CDR3 is 14 amino acids long. Looked up from germline, CDR1 is LGHNA and CDR2 is YSLEER. V shed 1 base and J shed 8 bases, with 12 bases lying between them.

The chain's CDR3 is CASSPRQDITYEQYF. CDR3 coding DNA: TGTGCCAGCAGCCCTAGACAGGACATTACCTACGAGCAGTACTTC. This rearrangement joins TRBV6-5 to TRBJ2-7; D possibly corresponds to TRBD1 (6 bases). V lost 6 bases and J 2 bases, leaving 17 bases between the germline ends. The CDR3 spans 15 residues. Germline assignment: CDR1 MNHEY and CDR2 SVGAGI.

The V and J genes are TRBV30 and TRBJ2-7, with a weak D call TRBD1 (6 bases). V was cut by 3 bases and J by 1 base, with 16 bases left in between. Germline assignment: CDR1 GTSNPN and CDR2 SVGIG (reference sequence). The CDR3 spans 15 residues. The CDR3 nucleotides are TGTGCCTGGAGACTTCTCAGGGGAGCGTCCTACGAGCAGTACTTC. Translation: CAWRLLRGASYEQYF.

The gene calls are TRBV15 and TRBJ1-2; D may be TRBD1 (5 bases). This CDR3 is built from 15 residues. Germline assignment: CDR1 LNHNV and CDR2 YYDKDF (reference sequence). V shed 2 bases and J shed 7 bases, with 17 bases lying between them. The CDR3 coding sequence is TGTGCCACCAGCAGACCCGATGCGGGGCACGGTGGCTACACCTTC. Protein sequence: CATSRPDAGHGGYTF.